The present TCR beta chain was sequenced within a study of blood T cell repertoires in COVID-19. The V segment lost 1 base and the J segment 3 bases; nucleotides outside the gene matches: 6. Germline assignment: CDR1 MGHRA and CDR2 YSYEKL. CDR3 length: 16 residues. Data came from immunoSEQ multiplex PCR; TCRdb stores just in-frame clones and leaves some out. The profile covers more than 80,000 clones, with under 85% appearing a single time and roughly 2.1% taken by the ten largest. Sequenced input: peripheral blood. The chain couples TRBV4-1 to TRBJ2-7, with 10 positions matching TRBD1. This TCR came from a woman in her sixties or seventies with acute or convalescent COVID-19. The CDR3 is CASSQAPGQGIYEQYF. For the CDR3, the DNA is TGCGCCAGCAGCCAAGCCCCGGGACAGGGGATCTACGAGCAGTACTTC.